Many counts were recorded for the clone carrying this TCR beta chain. Its antigen remains unknown. The CDR3 loop spans 16 amino acids. V lost 5 bases and J lost 0; bases outside the gene matches: 4. These data are taken from a study of neurological immune-mediated disorders. Regarding the study as a whole: Healthy controls had more TCR clonal expansion than multiple sclerosis, which showed the least, whereas HTLV-1-associated myelopathy showed the most. Phylogenetic grouping placed 18 of 34 multiple sclerosis patients' repertoires in one related-CDR3 cluster, a possible signature.

The making of cDNA relied on 5'RACE with 10-nucleotide random UMIs. Over 180 million TCR-beta sequences, together covering 15-18 subjects, were produced by every individual sequencing run that was carried out. TCRdb reprocessed the 5' RACE reads via MiXCR and lists one record per CDR3 protein. There are about 62,000 distinct CDR3 sequences in the sample; 3.5% to 4.5% occur only once, and under 2.5% lies in the top ten. The V call is TRBV12-3 or TRBV12-4, the J call TRBJ2-6, with 7 bases identical to TRBD1. The receptor's source is a woman between 50 and 59 years old with multiple sclerosis. Sequencing used PBMCs. The CDR3 here is CASSEGQHSGANVLTF. The CDR3 DNA reads TGTGCCAGCAGTGAGGGACAGCACTCTGGGGCCAACGTCCTGACTTTC.